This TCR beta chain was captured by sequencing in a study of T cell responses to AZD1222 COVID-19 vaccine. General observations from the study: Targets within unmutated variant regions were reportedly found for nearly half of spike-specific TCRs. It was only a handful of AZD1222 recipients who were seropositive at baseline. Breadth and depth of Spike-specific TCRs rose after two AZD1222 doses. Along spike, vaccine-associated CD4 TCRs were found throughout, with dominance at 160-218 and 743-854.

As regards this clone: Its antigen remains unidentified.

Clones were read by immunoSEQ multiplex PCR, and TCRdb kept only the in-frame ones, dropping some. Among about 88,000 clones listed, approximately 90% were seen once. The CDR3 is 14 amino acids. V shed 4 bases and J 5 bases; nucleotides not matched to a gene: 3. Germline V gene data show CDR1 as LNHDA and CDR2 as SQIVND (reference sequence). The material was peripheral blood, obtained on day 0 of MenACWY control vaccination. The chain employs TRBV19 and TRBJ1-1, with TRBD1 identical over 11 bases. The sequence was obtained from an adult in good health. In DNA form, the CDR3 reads TGTGCCAGTAGTACCTGGGACAGGGGGACTGAAGCTTTCTTT. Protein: CASSTWDRGTEAFF.